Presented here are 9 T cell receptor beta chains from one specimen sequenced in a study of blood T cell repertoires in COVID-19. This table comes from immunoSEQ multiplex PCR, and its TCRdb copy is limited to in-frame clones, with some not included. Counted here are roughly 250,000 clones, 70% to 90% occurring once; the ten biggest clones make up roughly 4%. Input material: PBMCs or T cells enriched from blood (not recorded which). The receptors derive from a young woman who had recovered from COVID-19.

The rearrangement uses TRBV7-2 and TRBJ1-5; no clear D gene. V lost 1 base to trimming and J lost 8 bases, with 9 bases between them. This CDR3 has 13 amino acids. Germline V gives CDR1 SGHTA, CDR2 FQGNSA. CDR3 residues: CASSLDEGKPQHF. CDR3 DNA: TGTGCCAGCAGCTTAGATGAGGGCAAGCCCCAGCATTTT.

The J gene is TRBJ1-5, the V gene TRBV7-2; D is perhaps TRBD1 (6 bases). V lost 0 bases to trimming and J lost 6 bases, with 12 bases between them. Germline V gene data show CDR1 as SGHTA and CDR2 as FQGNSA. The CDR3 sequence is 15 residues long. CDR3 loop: CASSLAGDRSQPQHF. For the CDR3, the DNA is TGTGCCAGCAGCTTAGCTGGTGACAGGTCTCAGCCCCAGCATTTT.

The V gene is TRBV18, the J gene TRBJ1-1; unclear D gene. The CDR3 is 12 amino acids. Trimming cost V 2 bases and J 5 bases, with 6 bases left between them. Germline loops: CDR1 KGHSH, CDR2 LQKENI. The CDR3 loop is CASSPEGTEAFF. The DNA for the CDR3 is TGTGCCAGCTCACCAGAGGGAACTGAAGCTTTCTTT. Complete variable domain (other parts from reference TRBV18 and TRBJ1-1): NAGVMQNPRHLVRRRGQEARLRCSPMKGHSHVYWYRQLPEEGLKFMVYLQKENIIDESGMPKERFSAEFPKEGPSILRIQQVVRGDSAAYFCASSPEGTEAFFGQGTRLTVV.

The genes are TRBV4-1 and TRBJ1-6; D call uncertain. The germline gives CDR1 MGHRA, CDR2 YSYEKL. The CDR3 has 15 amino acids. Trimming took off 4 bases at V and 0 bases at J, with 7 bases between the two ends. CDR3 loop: CASSPSGSYNSPLHF. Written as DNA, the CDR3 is TGCGCCAGCAGCCCCTCGGGCTCCTATAATTCACCCCTCCACTTT.

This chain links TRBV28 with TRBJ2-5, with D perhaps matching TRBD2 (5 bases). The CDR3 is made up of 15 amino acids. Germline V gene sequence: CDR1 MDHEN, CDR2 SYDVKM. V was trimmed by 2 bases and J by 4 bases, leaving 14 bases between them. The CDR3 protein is CASSLGRPIRETQYF. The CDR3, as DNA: TGTGCCAGCAGTTTAGGGAGACCCATCCGAGAGACCCAGTACTTC.

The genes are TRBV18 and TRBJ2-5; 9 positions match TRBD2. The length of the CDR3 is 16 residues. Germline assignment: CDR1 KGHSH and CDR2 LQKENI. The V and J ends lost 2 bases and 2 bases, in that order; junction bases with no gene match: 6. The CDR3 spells CASSPEAGGYQETQYF. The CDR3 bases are TGTGCCAGCTCACCAGAAGCGGGGGGTTATCAAGAGACCCAGTACTTC.

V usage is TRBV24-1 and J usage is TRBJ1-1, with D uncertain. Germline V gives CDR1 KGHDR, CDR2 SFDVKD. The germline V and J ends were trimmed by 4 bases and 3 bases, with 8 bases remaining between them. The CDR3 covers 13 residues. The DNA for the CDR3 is TGTGCCACCAGTGAAGGAGGGTACACTGAAGCTTTCTTT. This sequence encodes CATSEGGYTEAFF.

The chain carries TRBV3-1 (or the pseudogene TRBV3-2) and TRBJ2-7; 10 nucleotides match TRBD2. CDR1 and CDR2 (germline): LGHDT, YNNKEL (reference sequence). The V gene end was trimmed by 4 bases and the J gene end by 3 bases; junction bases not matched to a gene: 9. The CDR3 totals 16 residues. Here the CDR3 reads CASSPSLAGAGYEQYF. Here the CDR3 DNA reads TGTGCCAGCAGCCCCAGTCTAGCGGGAGCAGGCTACGAGCAGTACTTC.

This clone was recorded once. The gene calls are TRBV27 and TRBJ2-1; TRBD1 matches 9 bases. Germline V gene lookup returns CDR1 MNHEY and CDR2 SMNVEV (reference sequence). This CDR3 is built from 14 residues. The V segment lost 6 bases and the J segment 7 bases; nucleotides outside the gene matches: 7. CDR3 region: CASRFNRGLNEQFF. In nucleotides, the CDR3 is TGTGCCAGCAGGTTTAACAGGGGGCTGAATGAGCAGTTCTTC.